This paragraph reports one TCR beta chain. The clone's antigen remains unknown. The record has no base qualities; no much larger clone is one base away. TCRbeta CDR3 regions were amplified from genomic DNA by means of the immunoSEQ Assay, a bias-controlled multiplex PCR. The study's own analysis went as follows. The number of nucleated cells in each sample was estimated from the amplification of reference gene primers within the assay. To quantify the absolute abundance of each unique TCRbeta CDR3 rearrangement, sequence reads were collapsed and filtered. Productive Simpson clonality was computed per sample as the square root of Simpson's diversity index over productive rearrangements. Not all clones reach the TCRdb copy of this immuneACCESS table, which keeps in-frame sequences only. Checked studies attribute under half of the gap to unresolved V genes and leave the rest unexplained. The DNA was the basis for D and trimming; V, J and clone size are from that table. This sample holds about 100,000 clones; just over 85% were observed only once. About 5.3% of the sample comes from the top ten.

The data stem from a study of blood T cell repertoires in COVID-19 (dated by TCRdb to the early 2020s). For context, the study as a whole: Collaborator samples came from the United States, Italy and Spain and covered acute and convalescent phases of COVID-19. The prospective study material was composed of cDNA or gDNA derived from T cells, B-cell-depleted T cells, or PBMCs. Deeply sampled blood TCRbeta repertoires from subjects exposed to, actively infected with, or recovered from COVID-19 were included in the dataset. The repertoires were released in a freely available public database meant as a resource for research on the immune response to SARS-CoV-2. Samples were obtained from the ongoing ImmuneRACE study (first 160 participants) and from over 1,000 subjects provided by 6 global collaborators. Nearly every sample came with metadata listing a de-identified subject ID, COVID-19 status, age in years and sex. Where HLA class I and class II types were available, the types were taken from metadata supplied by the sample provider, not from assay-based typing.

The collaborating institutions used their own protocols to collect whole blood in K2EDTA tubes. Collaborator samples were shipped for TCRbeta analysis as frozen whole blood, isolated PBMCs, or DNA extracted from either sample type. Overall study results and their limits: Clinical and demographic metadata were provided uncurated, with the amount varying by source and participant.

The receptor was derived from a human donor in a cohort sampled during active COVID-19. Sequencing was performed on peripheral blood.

The CDR3 reads CATSRVGQGARETQYF. The nucleotide sequence reads TGTGCCACCAGCAGAGTCGGACAGGGGGCGCGGGAGACCCAGTACTTC. Rearrangement joined TRBV15 to TRBJ2-5, with TRBD1 identical over 11 junction bases. From the cysteine up to the phenylalanine, the CDR3 has a length of 16 residues. The read is trimmed to its CDR3 DNA, 48 bases read in frame from base 1. For CDR1 and CDR2, the germline V gene (reference sequence) lists LNHNV and YYDKDF. V and J are trimmed by 1 base and 5 bases, and the gene matches miss 6 bases of the junction.